Shown below are 27 T cell receptor beta chains from a single sample sequenced in a study of blood T cell repertoires in COVID-19. Produced via immunoSEQ multiplex PCR; TCRdb's table is partial and in-frame only. The profile shows some 64,000 clones, about 78% of them singletons. Sequenced: peripheral blood. The source is an older man with active or convalescent COVID-19.

In its sample, this clone was seen a few times. The chain is built from TRBV2 and TRBJ2-3; 11 bases line up with TRBD2. The CDR3 totals 15 residues. V gave up 4 bases and J gave up 4 bases; unmatched junction bases: 4. Germline-derived CDR1 and CDR2 are SNHLY and FYNNEI. In DNA form, the CDR3 reads TGTGCCAGCAGTGGGGTTAGCGGGGGGGCAGATACGCAGTATTTT. Protein sequence: CASSGVSGGADTQYF.

This clone was seen more than once but under ten times. The CDR3 nucleotides read TGTGCCAGCAGCTTAGTTCAGGGTAGGAACTATGGCTACACCTTC. It yields the protein CASSLVQGRNYGYTF. The V call is TRBV7-2, the J call TRBJ1-2; D is possibly TRBD1 (5 bases). The V gene's germline CDR1 is SGHTA and CDR2 FQGNSA. The CDR3 is 15 amino acids. V was clipped by 1 base and J by 2 bases, with 11 bases between them.

The V and J genes are TRBV4-1 and TRBJ2-6; a possible D gene is TRBD1 (6 bases). Per the germline V gene, CDR1 is MGHRA and CDR2 is YSYEKL. Trimming pared 1 base from V and 4 bases from J, leaving 14 bases between. CDR3 length: 17 residues. The CDR3 DNA follows: TGCGCCAGCAGCCAAGCCAGCACAGGGCCCGGGGCCAACGTCCTGACTTTC. It codes for CASSQASTGPGANVLTF.

The table lists this clone with a count of one. This chain links TRBV30 with TRBJ2-5; D is possibly TRBD2 (6 bases). Trimming stripped 4 bases from V and 5 bases from J, with 23 bases between. The CDR3 runs to 16 residues. Per germline, CDR1 GTSNPN and CDR2 SVGIG (reference sequence). In DNA form, the CDR3 reads TGTGCCTGGAAGGGGTGGGCCCGGAGGGTGGAGGAGACCCAGTACTTC. Protein: CAWKGWARRVEETQYF.

The chain has TRBV18 and TRBJ1-2; D is unresolved. V gave up 0 bases and J gave up 3 bases, with 11 bases separating them. CDR3 length: 15 amino acids. CDR1 is KGHSH and CDR2 is LQKENI in the germline V gene. The chain's CDR3 is CASSPPESPYYGYTF. In DNA form, the CDR3 reads TGTGCCAGCTCACCACCGGAGTCCCCTTACTATGGCTACACCTTC.

V and J are TRBV12-3 or TRBV12-4 and TRBJ2-1, with 7 bases aligning to TRBD1. J was trimmed by 10 bases and V by 6 bases; bases with no gene match: 3. CDR3 length equals 11 residues. The DNA of the CDR3 is TGTGCCAGCAGCCCGGACAGGGAGCAGTTCTTC. Protein: CASSPDREQFF.

Only a few counts were recorded for this clone. This chain connects TRBV19 to TRBJ1-5; 7 nucleotides agree with TRBD1. Looked up from germline, CDR1 is LNHDA and CDR2 is SQIVND (reference sequence). The CDR3 totals 14 residues. V lost 4 bases to trimming and J lost 10 bases; unmatched junction nucleotides: 10. The CDR3 nucleotides are TGTGCCAGTAGTACCGACATCAGGACAGGCCCCCAGCATTTT. Translated: CASSTDIRTGPQHF.

This clone was seen a single time. The genes are TRBV6-8 and TRBJ1-3, with D maybe TRBD1 (6 bases). The length of the CDR3 is 17 residues. Germline V gene sequence: CDR1 MNHGY, CDR2 SAAAGT. V lost 2 bases, J lost 0 bases, and 14 bases lay in between. In DNA, the CDR3 is TGTGCCAGCAGTTACCCCCCGACAGGCTCCTCTGGAAACACCATATATTTT. Translation gives CASSYPPTGSSGNTIYF.

The DNA for the CDR3 is TGTGCCAGCAGTTTAAACCCGCGGGGGGGCTTTTACAATGAGCAGTTCTTC. It specifies CASSLNPRGGFYNEQFF. V is TRBV27 and J is TRBJ2-1, with TRBD2 matching 9 bases. The V and J ends lost 2 bases and 4 bases, in that order; junction bases with no gene match: 9. CDR1 and CDR2 (germline): MNHEY, SMNVEV (reference sequence). The CDR3 contains 17 residues.

The chain joins TRBV4-2 to TRBJ2-3; D might be TRBD2 (6 bases). V shed 0 bases and J shed 3 bases, with 10 bases lying between them. The germline gives CDR1 LGHNA, CDR2 YNFKEQ. The CDR3 runs to 15 residues. CDR3 nucleotide sequence: TGTGCCAGCAGCCAAGATAGCGGAACTACAGATACGCAGTATTTT. As protein: CASSQDSGTTDTQYF.

V is TRBV6-5 and J is TRBJ1-2, with 8 bases aligning to TRBD1. The CDR3 contains 13 residues. The V gene end was trimmed by 7 bases and the J gene end by 8 bases; junction bases not matched to a gene: 9. The germline V gene has CDR1 MNHEY and CDR2 SVGAGI. CDR3 sequence: CASILQGARGYTF. CDR3 DNA sequence: TGTGCCAGCATTCTCCAGGGGGCCCGCGGCTACACCTTC.

The rearrangement uses TRBV7-3 and TRBJ2-1, with 8 nucleotides matching TRBD2. The junction had 3 bases not matched to a gene; V was cut back by 2 bases and J by 3 bases. The CDR3 loop spans 15 amino acids. CDR1 is SGHTA and CDR2 is FQGTGA in the germline V gene. CDR3 nucleotides: TGTGCCAGCAGCTTAGTACTAGCGGACTACAATGAGCAGTTCTTC. It yields the protein CASSLVLADYNEQFF.

The chain has TRBV4-1 and TRBJ2-2; TRBD2 matches 8 bases. This CDR3 is built from 15 residues. Trimming took 2 bases from V and 5 from J; bases not matched to a gene: 4. CDR1 and CDR2 (germline): MGHRA, YSYEKL. The CDR3 region has the DNA TGCGCCAGCAGCCAATTTAGCGGGGTTACCGGGGAGCTGTTTTTT. This gives the protein CASSQFSGVTGELFF.

DNA of the CDR3: TGTGCCAGCAGCCGGAATCTTACAGGGTCGGTTCCAAGCTCCTACGAGCAGTACTTC. Translated, it gives CASSRNLTGSVPSSYEQYF. The chain combines TRBV12-1 with TRBJ2-7; TRBD1 is the table's D call, not checked against the DNA. TRBV12-1 constitutes a pseudogene. This CDR3 has 19 residues.

This rearrangement joins TRBV4-1 to TRBJ1-1, with 9 bases matching TRBD1. CDR3 length: 18 amino acids. Losses at the gene ends were 5 bases for V and 1 base for J; bases not matched to a gene: 14. CDR1 is MGHRA, CDR2 YSYEKL, per germline. CDR3 nucleotide sequence: TGCGCCAGCAGCTACACCAGGACAGGGGTAGTAGGGAACACTGAAGCTTTCTTT. It is translated as CASSYTRTGVVGNTEAFF.

V usage is TRBV27 and J usage is TRBJ2-5, with 7 bases identical to TRBD1. V was pared by 0 bases and J by 5 bases, with 6 bases of the junction left unmatched. The germline V gene encodes CDR1 MNHEY and CDR2 SMNVEV (reference sequence). The CDR3 runs 15 residues. The CDR3 here is CASSLSGQVGETQYF. CDR3 DNA sequence: TGTGCCAGCAGTTTATCTGGACAGGTCGGGGAGACCCAGTACTTC.

The chain is built from TRBV4-1 and TRBJ1-4; 10 nucleotides line up with TRBD1. In germline, CDR1 is MGHRA, CDR2 YSYEKL. V shed 3 bases, J shed 3 bases, and the junction held 13 bases outside the gene matches. This CDR3 region has 19 residues. CDR3 nucleotides: TGCGCCAGCAGCCAGAGAGGCGACAGGGGGCAATCGGCTAATGAAAAACTGTTTTTT. Protein sequence: CASSQRGDRGQSANEKLFF.

V usage is TRBV10-2 and J usage is TRBJ2-1, with TRBD1 identical over 7 bases. The CDR3 spans 14 residues. V dropped 3 bases and J dropped 4; count of bases not matched to a gene: 3. Germline CDR1 WSHSY, CDR2 SAAADI. In DNA form, the CDR3 reads TGCGCCAGCAGTGACTTGGACAGGTACAATGAGCAGTTCTTC. It specifies CASSDLDRYNEQFF.

The rearrangement joins TRBV7-2 to TRBJ2-3, with 8 bases identical to TRBD2. V shed 3 bases and J 3 bases; nucleotides not matched to a gene: 8. This CDR3 is 16 amino acids long. CDR1 SGHTA and CDR2 FQGNSA come from the germline V gene. In DNA, the CDR3 is TGTGCCAGCAGCTTTCGCGGGGGGAGTGGTACAGATACGCAGTATTTT. Protein product: CASSFRGGSGTDTQYF.

The genes are TRBV28 and TRBJ2-7; tentatively, D is TRBD2 (5 bases). The CDR3 has 14 amino acids. Germline CDR1 reads MDHEN; CDR2 reads SYDVKM. V shed 2 bases and J shed 1 base, with 9 bases lying between them. This CDR3 is CASSLPGTSYEQYF. The CDR3 bases are TGTGCCAGCAGTTTACCGGGAACGTCCTACGAGCAGTACTTC.

The V and J genes are TRBV5-1 and TRBJ2-5, with 13 bases that match TRBD2. Per the germline V gene, CDR1 is SGHRS and CDR2 is YFSETQ. The CDR3 totals 17 residues. V dropped 3 bases and J dropped 2; count of bases not matched to a gene: 7. The CDR3 region is CASSWGTSGKEQETQYF. The CDR3, as DNA: TGCGCCAGCAGCTGGGGGACTAGCGGGAAGGAGCAAGAGACCCAGTACTTC.

V and J are TRBV11-2 and TRBJ2-7; 7 bases fit TRBD2. The V and J ends lost 5 bases and 6 bases, in that order; junction bases with no gene match: 19. From germline, CDR1 is SGHAT and CDR2 FQNNGV. This CDR3 has 17 residues. The DNA for the CDR3 is TGTGCCAGCAGCCCAAGATTGGGGCTAGCGGAGTTTTCCGAGCAGTACTTC. Translation gives CASSPRLGLAEFSEQYF.

The chain carries TRBV19 and TRBJ2-2; D is perhaps TRBD1 (6 bases). The CDR3 is 13 residues long. The germline V gene encodes CDR1 LNHDA and CDR2 SQIVND (reference sequence). V was clipped by 8 bases and J by 10 bases, with 17 bases between them. The CDR3: CASLSQGREELFF. The DNA for the CDR3 is TGTGCCAGTCTCTCACAGGGTCGGGAGGAGCTGTTTTTT. The variable domain in full, with the rest retrieved from reference TRBV19 and TRBJ2-2, is DGGITQSPKYLFRKEGQNVTLSCEQNLNHDAMYWYRQDPGQGLRLIYYSQIVNDFQKGDIAEGYSVSREKKESFPLTVTSAQKNPTAFYLCASLSQGREELFFGEGSRLTVL.

This clone was detected a few times. The V call is TRBV28, the J call TRBJ1-6; tentative D call: TRBD1 (5 bases). The germline V and J ends were trimmed by 7 bases and 4 bases, with 17 bases remaining between them. The CDR3 length is 16 residues. Germline V CDR1 and CDR2: MDHEN, SYDVKM. The CDR3 sequence is CASTPPGQGYNSPLHF. CDR3 bases: TGTGCCAGCACCCCACCTGGGCAGGGTTATAATTCACCCCTCCACTTT.

This rearrangement joins TRBV12-3 or TRBV12-4 to TRBJ1-5; D gene ambiguous. V dropped 6 bases and J dropped 5 bases, with 8 bases sitting between them. The CDR3 runs to 12 residues. The CDR3 reads CASRQADQPQHF. The CDR3 bases are TGTGCCAGCAGGCAGGCAGATCAGCCCCAGCATTTT.

The chain is built from TRBV14 and TRBJ2-5; maybe TRBD2 (6 bases). The CDR3 extends over 14 amino acids. Trimming shortened V by 0 bases and J by 7 bases, and 12 bases separated the two germline ends. Germline lookup yields CDR1 SGHDN and CDR2 FVKESK. The DNA for the CDR3 is TGTGCCAGCAGCCAAGACTGGGACTTAGGGACCCAGTACTTC. Its protein is CASSQDWDLGTQYF.

The count of this clone is one. This chain joins TRBV28 and TRBJ1-1, with unresolved D. V lost 5 bases to trimming and J lost 6 bases, with 7 bases between them. Germline CDR1 is MDHEN and CDR2 is SYDVKM. CDR3 size: 11 residues. The CDR3 DNA is TGTGCCAGCAGTGTACATTCTGAAGCTTTCTTT. This encodes CASSVHSEAFF.